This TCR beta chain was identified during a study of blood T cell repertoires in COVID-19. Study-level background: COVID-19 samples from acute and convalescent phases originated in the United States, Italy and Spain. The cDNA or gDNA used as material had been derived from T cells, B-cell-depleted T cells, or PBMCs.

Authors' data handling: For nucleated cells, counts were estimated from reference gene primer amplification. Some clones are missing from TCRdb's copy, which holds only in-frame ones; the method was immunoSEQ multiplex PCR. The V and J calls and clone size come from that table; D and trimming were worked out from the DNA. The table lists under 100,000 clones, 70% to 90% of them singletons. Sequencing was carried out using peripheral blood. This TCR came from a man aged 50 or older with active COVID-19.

CDR3 in DNA: TGTGCCAGCAGTTATAAGGTTAGCGGGATCTCCTACAATGAGCAGTTCTTC. Translation: CASSYKVSGISYNEQFF. The gene calls are TRBV6-2 or TRBV6-3 and TRBJ2-1; TRBD2 matches at 8 bases. Looked up from germline, CDR1 is MNHEY and CDR2 is SVGEGT. V trimming: 3 bases; J trimming: 0 bases; junction bases outside the gene matches: 7. The CDR3 covers 17 residues.